The 22 T cell receptor beta chains presented below share a single source sample, sequenced in a study of identical twins. TCRdb reprocessed the 5' RACE reads with MiXCR, giving one entry per CDR3 protein. The table has just under 550,000 distinct CDR3 sequences, nearly 15% seen once. The sample also formed part of further work on yellow fever vaccine responses in identical twins.

Specimen: CD4+ T cells sorted from blood. The receptor set was obtained from a woman under 30 in good health.

In this sample, this clonotype turned up a few times. V usage is TRBV5-1 and J usage is TRBJ2-1, with 12 nucleotides matching TRBD2. CDR1 is SGHRS, CDR2 YFSETQ, per germline. The CDR3 sequence is 16 residues long. With 4 bases clipped from V and 7 bases from J, the junction kept 9 bases outside the gene matches. CDR3 amino acids: CASSPPLAGGGNEQFF. In DNA form, the CDR3 reads TGCGCCAGCAGCCCCCCACTAGCGGGAGGTGGTAATGAGCAGTTCTTC.

V usage is TRBV9 and J usage is TRBJ2-1; D is uncertain. The CDR3 runs to 13 residues. V lost 1 base, J lost 4 bases, and 6 bases lay in between. Looked up from germline, CDR1 is SGDLS and CDR2 is YYNGEE. In nucleotides, the CDR3 is TGTGCCAGCAGCGTACAACAGTACAATGAGCAGTTCTTC. It yields the protein CASSVQQYNEQFF.

V and J are TRBV20-1 and TRBJ2-7, with D uncertain. The CDR3 consists of 16 residues. Trimming shortened V by 0 bases and J by 4 bases, and 19 bases separated the two germline ends. Germline V gene sequence: CDR1 DFQATT, CDR2 SNEGSKA (reference sequence). The CDR3: CSARDGLLLSKYEQYV. CDR3 sequence (DNA): TGCAGTGCTAGAGACGGGTTATTACTAAGTAAATACGAGCAGTACGTC.

The genes are TRBV25-1 and TRBJ2-5; D perhaps matches TRBD1 (6 bases). The CDR3 runs 16 residues. V was pared by 4 bases and J by 1 base, with 16 bases between. The germline V gene has CDR1 MGHDK and CDR2 SYGVNS. The CDR3 is CASSVFTDRPQETQYF. CDR3 sequence (DNA): TGTGCCAGCAGTGTTTTCACGGACAGACCCCAAGAGACCCAGTACTTC.

This CDR3 is CASSTHRSGNTIYF. The DNA for the CDR3 is TGTGCCAGTAGTACGCATCGCTCTGGAAACACCATATATTTT. This chain joins TRBV19 and TRBJ1-3, with D unresolved. Trimming cost V 4 bases and J 0 bases, with 7 bases left between them. The CDR3 is made up of 14 amino acids. Germline V CDR1 and CDR2: LNHDA, SQIVND (reference sequence).

This clonotype was counted only a few times. The rearrangement uses TRBV7-3 and TRBJ2-1, with TRBD2 matching over 13 bases. The V and J ends lost 6 bases and 4 bases, in that order; junction bases with no gene match: 3. CDR1 is SGHTA, CDR2 FQGTGA, per germline. CDR3 length equals 15 residues. CDR3 coding DNA: TGTGCCAGCAGACTAGCGGGAGGGCAGTACAATGAGCAGTTCTTC. Translating it yields CASRLAGGQYNEQFF.

This chain joins TRBV11-2 and TRBJ2-5; D gene unclear. Trimming shortened V by 5 bases and J by 1 base, and 8 bases separated the two germline ends. The CDR3 totals 13 residues. The germline CDR1 and CDR2 sequences are SGHAT and FQNNGV. The CDR3 DNA reads TGTGCCAGCAGCCCCCAACCCCAAGAGACCCAGTACTTC. Translating it yields CASSPQPQETQYF.

This clonotype appeared a few times. The rearrangement joins TRBV2 to TRBJ2-2; TRBD1 agrees at 9 bases. From germline, CDR1 is SNHLY and CDR2 FYNNEI. The CDR3 extends over 14 amino acids. The V gene end was trimmed by 7 bases and the J gene end by 2 bases; junction bases not matched to a gene: 2. This CDR3 reads CASKQGANTGELFF. The CDR3 DNA reads TGTGCCAGCAAACAGGGGGCCAACACCGGGGAGCTGTTTTTT.

J is TRBJ2-3 and V is TRBV6-1; tentatively, D is TRBD2 (6 bases). Deletions cut 5 bases from V and 2 bases from J, with 14 bases between. Germline V gives CDR1 MNHNS, CDR2 SASEGT. CDR3 length equals 15 residues. The CDR3 DNA reads as TGTGCCAGCAGTAGTCCAGGGACTTCCACAGATACGCAGTATTTT. It codes for CASSSPGTSTDTQYF.

The table lists this clonotype with a few counts. The rearrangement links TRBV5-1 to TRBJ1-1; D is perhaps TRBD1 (5 bases). Per the germline V gene, CDR1 is SGHRS and CDR2 is YFSETQ. Deletions cut 4 bases from V and 10 bases from J, with 20 bases between. This CDR3 is built from 14 residues. The CDR3 protein is CASSPPGAGVGAFF. In DNA form, the CDR3 reads TGCGCCAGCAGCCCCCCTGGAGCGGGGGTTGGAGCTTTCTTT.

V and J are TRBV5-6 and TRBJ2-3; TRBD1 agrees at 9 bases. The germline V gene has CDR1 SGHDT and CDR2 YYEEEE. CDR3 length: 16 amino acids. Trimming at V came to 2 bases and at J to 3 bases, leaving 7 bases not matched to a gene. DNA for the CDR3: TGTGCCAGCAGCTTCCGGGACAGGGTTGGTACAGATACGCAGTATTTT. Translating gives CASSFRDRVGTDTQYF.

This clonotype has just a few counts. The CDR3: CASSHQTTGNSPLHF. The CDR3 DNA follows: TGTGCCAGCAGCCATCAGACAACAGGAAATTCACCCCTCCACTTT. The V and J genes are TRBV5-6 and TRBJ1-6; a possible D gene is TRBD1 (5 bases). CDR1 SGHDT and CDR2 YYEEEE come from the germline V gene. CDR3 length: 15 amino acids. V gave up 4 bases and J gave up 7 bases, with 15 bases separating them. The full variable domain, with the rest looked up from reference TRBV5-6 and TRBJ1-6, is DAGVTQSPTHLIKTRGQQVTLRCSPKSGHDTVSWYQQALGQGPQFIFQYYEEEERQRGNFPDRFSGHQFPNYSSELNVNALLLGDSALYLCASSHQTTGNSPLHFGNGTRLTVT.

The chain has TRBV11-1 and TRBJ2-6, with 13 positions matching TRBD2. The CDR3 runs 19 residues. From germline, CDR1 is SGHAT and CDR2 FQDESV (reference sequence). V was clipped by 3 bases and J by 0 bases; unmatched bases: 5. In nucleotides, the CDR3 is TGTGCCAGCAGCTTGTTTACTAGCGGGGGGGCCTCTGGGGCCAACGTCCTGACTTTC. Translation gives CASSLFTSGGASGANVLTF. The full variable domain, with the rest looked up from reference TRBV11-1 and TRBJ2-6, is EAEVAQSPRYKITEKSQAVAFWCDPISGHATLYWYRQILGQGPELLVQFQDESVVDDSQLPKDRFSAERLKGVDSTLKIQPAELGDSAMYLCASSLFTSGGASGANVLTFGAGSRLTVL.

This clonotype showed up just a few times. The V call is TRBV12-3 or TRBV12-4, the J call TRBJ2-7, with 9 bases aligning to TRBD1. J gave up 4 bases and V 4 bases, and 5 bases lay outside the gene matches. The CDR3 runs 14 residues. CDR3: CASSSGQGRYEQYV. The DNA of the CDR3 is TGTGCCAGCAGTTCCGGACAGGGGCGGTACGAGCAGTACGTC.

This clonotype showed up just a few times. V usage is TRBV4-2 and J usage is TRBJ2-5; TRBD2 matches 9 bases. CDR3 length: 15 amino acids. The V and J ends lost 0 bases and 5 bases, in that order; junction bases with no gene match: 4. Germline CDR1 is LGHNA and CDR2 is YNFKEQ. The CDR3: CASSQDLAGLETQYF. DNA of the CDR3: TGTGCCAGCAGCCAAGATCTAGCGGGGTTGGAGACCCAGTACTTC.

This clonotype was counted a few times. The V call is TRBV15, the J call TRBJ2-3; no clear D gene. Germline loops: CDR1 LNHNV, CDR2 YYDKDF (reference sequence). V lost 2 bases to trimming and J lost 4 bases, with 1 base between them. CDR3 length: 11 residues. The CDR3 loop reads CATSRSDTQYF. The CDR3 DNA is TGTGCCACCAGCAGATCAGATACGCAGTATTTT.

J is TRBJ2-1 and V is TRBV7-9; 9 nucleotides agree with TRBD1. V gave up 5 bases and J gave up 7 bases; unmatched junction bases: 9. This CDR3 comprises 15 residues. In germline, CDR1 is SEHNR, CDR2 FQNEAQ (reference sequence). DNA for the CDR3: TGTGCCAGCAGCCCAGGACAGGGGAGGCCTAATGAGCAGTTCTTC. This codes for CASSPGQGRPNEQFF. The whole variable domain, filled in from reference TRBV7-9 and TRBJ2-1, reads DTGVSQNPRHKITKRGQNVTFRCDPISEHNRLYWYRQTLGQGPEFLTYFQNEAQLEKSRLLSDRFSAERPKGSFSTLEIQRTEQGDSAMYLCASSPGQGRPNEQFFGPGTRLTVL.

The V call is TRBV3-1, the J call TRBJ2-3; D gene uncertain. In germline, CDR1 is LGHDT, CDR2 YNNKEL (reference sequence). V shed 4 bases and J shed 2 bases, with 7 bases lying between them. The length of the CDR3 is 13 residues. The CDR3 spells CASSPTYTDTQYF. The DNA of the CDR3 is TGTGCCAGCAGCCCGACTTACACAGATACGCAGTATTTT.

The chain uses TRBV6-1 and TRBJ2-3; tentative D call: TRBD1 (5 bases). The V and J ends lost 4 bases and 1 base respectively, with 15 bases between them. Per germline, CDR1 MNHNS and CDR2 SASEGT. The CDR3 length is 16 residues. CDR3 protein: CASSGTSFRGTDTQYF. The CDR3 bases are TGTGCCAGCAGTGGCACTTCCTTCAGGGGCACAGATACGCAGTATTTT.

This clonotype was detected only a few times. This sequence joins TRBV5-1 and TRBJ1-1; possible D gene TRBD1, 6 bases. Per the germline V gene, CDR1 is SGHRS and CDR2 is YFSETQ. This CDR3 is built from 17 residues. Trimming removed 4 bases from V and 4 bases from J, with 23 bases in between. As DNA, the CDR3 is TGCGCCAGCAGCGATCGCGGGATGGACAGAATTGGCACTGAAGCTTTCTTT. Translation gives CASSDRGMDRIGTEAFF. The full variable domain, with the rest looked up from reference TRBV5-1 and TRBJ1-1, is KAGVTQTPRYLIKTRGQQVTLSCSPISGHRSVSWYQQTPGQGLQFLFEYFSETQRNKGNFPGRFSGRQFSNSRSEMNVSTLELGDSALYLCASSDRGMDRIGTEAFFGQGTRLTVV.

This clonotype showed up just a few times. V usage is TRBV15 and J usage is TRBJ1-6; D gene uncertain. V was cut by 0 bases and J by 7 bases, with 10 bases left in between. Germline V gene sequence: CDR1 LNHNV, CDR2 YYDKDF (reference sequence). The CDR3 has 15 amino acids. The CDR3 coding sequence is TGTGCCACCAGCAGAGATCTCGCCCACAATTCACCCCTCCACTTT. As protein: CATSRDLAHNSPLHF.

The gene calls are TRBV10-3 and TRBJ2-1, with D possibly matching TRBD2 (6 bases). The CDR3 sequence is 14 residues long. Germline CDR1 ENHRY, CDR2 SYGVKD. V was shortened by 6 bases and J by 5 bases, with 14 bases between the two germline ends. The CDR3 region has the DNA TGTGCCATCAGAGAACGGGAGACCGACAATGAGCAGTTCTTC. Translation gives CAIRERETDNEQFF.